Listed below are T cell receptor beta chains from one sample, sequenced in a study of blood T cell repertoires in COVID-19. The data were produced by immunoSEQ multiplex PCR, yet TCRdb's version contains in-frame clones alone and is incomplete. Of approximately 170,000 clones in the sample, roughly nine tenths were seen once. Sequences were obtained from peripheral blood. These TCRs come from a woman aged 70-85 years with acute or convalescent COVID-19. CDR3s include the opening cysteine and the closing phenylalanine or tryptophan. The D gene is left open where the match is weak. Part of the rows lack a size; the others show once, few, many or a class for expanded clones.

j_call: TRBJ1-2
v_call: TRBV11-2
d_call: NA
clone_size: NA
cdr3_nt: TGTGCCAGCAGCCCCCGGACAGCTGGTTCTGGCTACACCTTC
cdr3_aa: CASSPRTAGSGYTF

j_call: TRBJ2-5
v_call: TRBV6-1
d_call: TRBD1
clone_size: NA
cdr3_nt: TGTGCCAGCATCCCAGGGGGCCGGGAGACCCAGTACTTC
cdr3_aa: CASIPGGRETQYF

j_call: TRBJ1-3
v_call: TRBV4-2
d_call: TRBD1
clone_size: few
cdr3_nt: TGTGCCAGCAGCCAGGGACAGGGTGCCGGAAACACCATATATTTT
cdr3_aa: CASSQGQGAGNTIYF

j_call: TRBJ1-1
v_call: TRBV5-1
d_call: NA
clone_size: NA
cdr3_nt: TGCGCCAGCAGCTTAAAGGTTCGGGGGAACACTGAAGCTTTCTTT
cdr3_aa: CASSLKVRGNTEAFF

j_call: TRBJ2-5
v_call: TRBV18
d_call: TRBD1
clone_size: NA
cdr3_nt: TGTGCCAGCTCCCAGGGGGCACTAAGAGAGACCCAGTACTTC
cdr3_aa: CASSQGALRETQYF

j_call: TRBJ2-1
v_call: TRBV7-2
d_call: TRBD2
clone_size: NA
cdr3_nt: TGTGCCAGCAGCTTCAGGACTAGCGTATACAATGAGCAGTTCTTC
cdr3_aa: CASSFRTSVYNEQFF

j_call: TRBJ2-2
v_call: TRBV25-1
d_call: NA
clone_size: NA
cdr3_nt: TGTGCCAGCAGTTCCAGGGGCAGGGCCAGCACCGGGGAGCTGTTTTTT
cdr3_aa: CASSSRGRASTGELFF

j_call: TRBJ2-3
v_call: TRBV16
d_call: NA
clone_size: NA
cdr3_nt: TGTGCCAGCAGCCAAGACAGTGCAGCCACAGATACGCAGTATTTT
cdr3_aa: CASSQDSAATDTQYF

j_call: TRBJ1-6
v_call: TRBV28
d_call: NA
clone_size: NA
cdr3_nt: TGTGCCAGCAGGAAAGGGAGCTCCTATAATTCACCCCTCCACTTT
cdr3_aa: CASRKGSSYNSPLHF

j_call: TRBJ1-3
v_call: TRBV5-1
d_call: NA
clone_size: NA
cdr3_nt: TGCGCCAGCAGCTTACAGGGATCGTCGGGAAACACCATATATTTT
cdr3_aa: CASSLQGSSGNTIYF

j_call: TRBJ1-1
v_call: TRBV7-2
d_call: TRBD1
clone_size: NA
cdr3_nt: TGTGCCAGCAGCCCCCACAGGGGTGACGCTGAAGCTTTCTTT
cdr3_aa: CASSPHRGDAEAFF

j_call: TRBJ2-1
v_call: TRBV19
d_call: NA
clone_size: few
cdr3_nt: TGTGCCAGTAGTATCTCGGTCGATACCGTAAACAATGAGCAGTTCTTC
cdr3_aa: CASSISVDTVNNEQFF

j_call: TRBJ1-1
v_call: TRBV6-5
d_call: TRBD1
clone_size: few
cdr3_nt: TGTGCCAGCCGAGGACAGGGGAGATTTACTGAAGCTTTCTTT
cdr3_aa: CASRGQGRFTEAFF

j_call: TRBJ1-2
v_call: TRBV7-2
d_call: TRBD1
clone_size: once
cdr3_nt: TGTGCCAGCAGCCGACAGGGTGACTATGGCTACACCTTC
cdr3_aa: CASSRQGDYGYTF

j_call: TRBJ2-7
v_call: TRBV24-1
d_call: TRBD2
clone_size: NA
cdr3_nt: TGTGCCACCAGTGAGTCTAGCGGGATCCCCTACGAGCAGTACTTC
cdr3_aa: CATSESSGIPYEQYF

j_call: TRBJ2-3
v_call: TRBV5-1
d_call: TRBD1
clone_size: NA
cdr3_nt: TGCGCCAGCAGCACCCGGACAGGGGCAGATACGCAGTATTTT
cdr3_aa: CASSTRTGADTQYF

j_call: TRBJ1-3
v_call: TRBV3-1/TRBV3-2
d_call: TRBD1
clone_size: NA
cdr3_nt: TGTGCCAGCAGCCACACCCCCGGACAGGGGGCAACTGGAAACACCATATATTTT
cdr3_aa: CASSHTPGQGATGNTIYF

j_call: TRBJ1-5
v_call: TRBV10-2
d_call: NA
clone_size: NA
cdr3_nt: TGCGCCAGCAGTGTTACCTTCGGGGAGGCCCAGCATTTT
cdr3_aa: CASSVTFGEAQHF

j_call: TRBJ1-5
v_call: TRBV14
d_call: NA
clone_size: NA
cdr3_nt: TGTGCCAGCAGCCAATCAAATCAGCCCCAGCATTTT
cdr3_aa: CASSQSNQPQHF

j_call: TRBJ2-1
v_call: TRBV10-3
d_call: NA
clone_size: NA
cdr3_nt: TGTGCCATCAGCCGACCCAGCGGGCCCTCCTACAATGAGCAGTTCTTC
cdr3_aa: CAISRPSGPSYNEQFF

j_call: TRBJ2-2
v_call: TRBV7-8
d_call: TRBD1
clone_size: NA
cdr3_nt: TGTGCCAGCAGCTTAGGGGGACAGGGGATAACCGGGGAGCTGTTTTTT
cdr3_aa: CASSLGGQGITGELFF

j_call: TRBJ2-7
v_call: TRBV7-2
d_call: NA
clone_size: NA
cdr3_nt: TGTGCCAGCAGCCGTCCGACTAACTACGAGCAGTACTTC
cdr3_aa: CASSRPTNYEQYF

j_call: TRBJ2-1
v_call: TRBV2
d_call: NA
clone_size: NA
cdr3_nt: TGTGCCAGCAGTGGTCGGTACAATGAGCAGTTCTTC
cdr3_aa: CASSGRYNEQFF

j_call: TRBJ2-3
v_call: TRBV7-2
d_call: TRBD2
clone_size: NA
cdr3_nt: TGTGCCAGCACCCTGACAGGGGGGACTAGCGGATCAGATACGCAGTATTTT
cdr3_aa: CASTLTGGTSGSDTQYF

j_call: TRBJ2-1
v_call: TRBV4-2
d_call: TRBD2
clone_size: NA
cdr3_nt: TGTGCCAGCAGCCAGACTAGCGGAACCTACAATGAGCAGTTCTTC
cdr3_aa: CASSQTSGTYNEQFF

j_call: TRBJ2-2
v_call: TRBV3-1/TRBV3-2
d_call: NA
clone_size: NA
cdr3_nt: TGTGCCAGCAGCCAGTCGGGGTCTGTCGGGGAGCTGTTTTTT
cdr3_aa: CASSQSGSVGELFF

j_call: TRBJ2-7
v_call: TRBV6-2/TRBV6-3
d_call: TRBD2
clone_size: few
cdr3_nt: TGTGCCAGCAGTTACTCGACGGGTTCAAGCGGGAGCGAGCAGTACTTC
cdr3_aa: CASSYSTGSSGSEQYF

j_call: TRBJ2-7
v_call: TRBV10-3
d_call: TRBD1
clone_size: NA
cdr3_nt: TGTGCCATCAGTGAGAGGGGACAGGACGAGCAGTACTTC
cdr3_aa: CAISERGQDEQYF

j_call: TRBJ1-2
v_call: TRBV5-5
d_call: NA
clone_size: NA
cdr3_nt: TGTGCCAGCAGCTTGGATCCGGGACAAAGCTATGGCTACACCTTC
cdr3_aa: CASSLDPGQSYGYTF

j_call: TRBJ1-1
v_call: TRBV18
d_call: NA
clone_size: few
cdr3_nt: TGTGCCAGCTCACCGCCCGGGGAGGGTACTGAAGCTTTCTTT
cdr3_aa: CASSPPGEGTEAFF

j_call: TRBJ1-4
v_call: TRBV5-1
d_call: NA
clone_size: NA
cdr3_nt: TGCGCCAGCAGCTTGGGCGGGGTTAGCGAAAAACTGTTTTTT
cdr3_aa: CASSLGGVSEKLFF

j_call: TRBJ1-2
v_call: TRBV27
d_call: TRBD1
clone_size: NA
cdr3_nt: TGTGCCAGCAGTTTCAGGGGGCAGAACTATGGCTACACCTTC
cdr3_aa: CASSFRGQNYGYTF

j_call: TRBJ1-4
v_call: TRBV3-1/TRBV3-2
d_call: NA
clone_size: NA
cdr3_nt: TGTGCCAGCAGCCAAAGGCTAGAGGGTGGAATACTGTTTTTT
cdr3_aa: CASSQRLEGGILFF

j_call: TRBJ1-1
v_call: TRBV5-1
d_call: NA
clone_size: few
cdr3_nt: TGCGCCAGCAGCAACAGGGACGCTGAAGCTTTCTTT
cdr3_aa: CASSNRDAEAFF

j_call: TRBJ2-1
v_call: TRBV5-1
d_call: TRBD2
clone_size: once
cdr3_nt: TGCGCCAGCAGCTCCGTGGGACTAGCGGGGGGGCAAGTCTACAATGAGCAGTTCTTC
cdr3_aa: CASSSVGLAGGQVYNEQFF

j_call: TRBJ1-1
v_call: TRBV12-3/TRBV12-4
d_call: NA
clone_size: NA
cdr3_nt: TGTGCCAGCAGCCAATCTCGCGGGGTTGAAGCTTTCTTT
cdr3_aa: CASSQSRGVEAFF

j_call: TRBJ2-1
v_call: TRBV7-8
d_call: TRBD1
clone_size: NA
cdr3_nt: TGTGCCAGCAGCTTCTGGGACAGGTACAATGAGCAGTTCTTC
cdr3_aa: CASSFWDRYNEQFF

j_call: TRBJ1-3
v_call: TRBV4-3
d_call: NA
clone_size: NA
cdr3_nt: TGCGCCAGCAGCCAGGACAGCTCTTCTGGAAACACCATATATTTT
cdr3_aa: CASSQDSSSGNTIYF

j_call: TRBJ2-1
v_call: TRBV7-2
d_call: NA
clone_size: few
cdr3_nt: TGTGCCAGCAGCATGTACAGGGACAATGAGCAGTTCTTC
cdr3_aa: CASSMYRDNEQFF

j_call: TRBJ1-6
v_call: TRBV6-5
d_call: TRBD1
clone_size: NA
cdr3_nt: TGTGCCAGCAGCCCCTCCGGGACAGGTGTTTCACCCCTCCACTTT
cdr3_aa: CASSPSGTGVSPLHF

j_call: TRBJ1-6
v_call: TRBV11-2
d_call: TRBD1
clone_size: NA
cdr3_nt: TGTGCCAGCAGCTTAGGAGGGACAGGGGGCTCACCCCTCCACTTT
cdr3_aa: CASSLGGTGGSPLHF

j_call: TRBJ1-6
v_call: TRBV7-2
d_call: TRBD1
clone_size: NA
cdr3_nt: TGTGCCAGCAGCGCAGGGACAGCCTATAATTCACCCCTCCACTTT
cdr3_aa: CASSAGTAYNSPLHF

j_call: TRBJ1-1
v_call: TRBV30
d_call: NA
clone_size: NA
cdr3_nt: TGTGCCTGGAACAGGGTCATGAACACTGAAGCTTTCTTT
cdr3_aa: CAWNRVMNTEAFF

j_call: TRBJ2-2
v_call: TRBV29-1
d_call: TRBD2
clone_size: NA
cdr3_nt: TGCAGCGCCCAAGGGGGCCTAGCGGGGCTAACGAACACCGGGGAGCTGTTTTTT
cdr3_aa: CSAQGGLAGLTNTGELFF

j_call: TRBJ2-1
v_call: TRBV6-5
d_call: TRBD1
clone_size: NA
cdr3_nt: TGTGCCAGCAGTCCACAGGGGTTCTACAATGAGCAGTTCTTC
cdr3_aa: CASSPQGFYNEQFF

j_call: TRBJ1-1
v_call: TRBV11-2
d_call: NA
clone_size: NA
cdr3_nt: TGTGCCAGCAGCCCAGGAGGACGTTATGAAGCTTTCTTT
cdr3_aa: CASSPGGRYEAFF

j_call: TRBJ1-4
v_call: TRBV27
d_call: NA
clone_size: NA
cdr3_nt: TGTGCCAGCAGTTTAGGGCTGCGAGACGGTGAAAAACTGTTTTTT
cdr3_aa: CASSLGLRDGEKLFF